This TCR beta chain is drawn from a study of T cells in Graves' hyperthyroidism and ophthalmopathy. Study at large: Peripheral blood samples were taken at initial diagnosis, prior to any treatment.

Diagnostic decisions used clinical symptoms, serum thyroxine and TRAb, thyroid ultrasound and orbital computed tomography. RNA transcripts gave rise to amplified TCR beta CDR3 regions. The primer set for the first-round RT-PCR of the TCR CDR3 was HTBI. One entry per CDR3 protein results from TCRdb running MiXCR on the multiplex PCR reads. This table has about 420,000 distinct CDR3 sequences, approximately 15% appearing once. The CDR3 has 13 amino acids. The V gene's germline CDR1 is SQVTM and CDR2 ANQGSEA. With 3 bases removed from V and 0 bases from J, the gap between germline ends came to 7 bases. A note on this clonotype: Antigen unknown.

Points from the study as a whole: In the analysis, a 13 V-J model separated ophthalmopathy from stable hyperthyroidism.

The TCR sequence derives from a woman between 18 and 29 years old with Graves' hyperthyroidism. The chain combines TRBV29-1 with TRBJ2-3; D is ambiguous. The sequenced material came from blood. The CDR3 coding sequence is TGCAGCGTTGACCCAGCTAGCACAGATACGCAGTATTTT. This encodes CSVDPASTDTQYF.